The present T cell receptor beta chain was sequenced within a study of T cell changes during pregnancy in multiple sclerosis. Method: immunoSEQ multiplex PCR; TCRdb's copy keeps in-frame clones and lacks some. The table has about 130,000 clones, about 96% seen once. Concerning this clone itself: The sample contains more than one DNA sequence encoding this CDR3.

This clonotype originated in a female donor with multiple sclerosis, enrolled in a pregnancy study. The source material was peripheral blood, sampled after pregnancy.

The CDR3 nucleotides read TGTGCCAGCAGCCGGACAGGGGACTACGAGCAGTACTTC. It yields the protein CASSRTGDYEQYF. The J gene is TRBJ2-7, the V gene TRBV6-5, with 9 bases identical to TRBD1. Germline V CDR1 and CDR2: MNHEY, SVGAGI. The CDR3 sequence is 13 residues long. The ends lost 6 bases at V and 3 bases at J; junction bases unmatched: 3.